This TCR beta chain is drawn from a study of T cell changes during pregnancy in multiple sclerosis. Assay used: immunoSEQ multiplex PCR; TCRdb lists only in-frame clones, some missing. Of some 27,000 clones listed, nearly 90% are singletons. Germline trimming cut 1 base from V and 2 bases from J; bases unmatched to any gene: 6. The CDR3 totals 16 residues. CDR1 and CDR2 (germline): SGHTA, FQGNSA. This receptor was identified in a female donor with multiple sclerosis, enrolled in a pregnancy study. The source material was CD4+ T cells from peripheral blood mononuclear cells, sampled in the second trimester of pregnancy. V gene TRBV7-2 combines with J gene TRBJ2-3; 7 bases agree with TRBD1. Written as DNA, the CDR3 is TGTGCCAGCAGCTTAGAGGGGACAGCGCACACAGATACGCAGTATTTT. It encodes CASSLEGTAHTDTQYF.